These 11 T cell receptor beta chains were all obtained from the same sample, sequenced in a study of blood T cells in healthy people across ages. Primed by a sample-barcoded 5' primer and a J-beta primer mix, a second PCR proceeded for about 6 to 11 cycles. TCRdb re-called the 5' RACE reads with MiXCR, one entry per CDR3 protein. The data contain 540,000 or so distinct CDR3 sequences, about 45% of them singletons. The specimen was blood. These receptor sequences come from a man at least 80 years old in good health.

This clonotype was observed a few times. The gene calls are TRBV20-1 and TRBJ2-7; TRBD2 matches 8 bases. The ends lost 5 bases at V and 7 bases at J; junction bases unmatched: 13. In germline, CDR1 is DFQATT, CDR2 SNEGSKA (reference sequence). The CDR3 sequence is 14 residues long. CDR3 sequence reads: CSAARAGVTTEQYF. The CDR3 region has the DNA TGCAGTGCTGCACGAGCGGGAGTTACTACGGAGCAGTACTTC.

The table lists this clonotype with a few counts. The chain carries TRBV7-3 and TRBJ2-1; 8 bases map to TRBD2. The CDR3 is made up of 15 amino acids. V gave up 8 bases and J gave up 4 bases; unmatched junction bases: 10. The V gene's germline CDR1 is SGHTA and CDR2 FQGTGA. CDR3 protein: CASGLSGGPYNEQFF. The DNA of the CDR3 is TGTGCCAGCGGATTATCGGGGGGGCCGTACAATGAGCAGTTCTTC.

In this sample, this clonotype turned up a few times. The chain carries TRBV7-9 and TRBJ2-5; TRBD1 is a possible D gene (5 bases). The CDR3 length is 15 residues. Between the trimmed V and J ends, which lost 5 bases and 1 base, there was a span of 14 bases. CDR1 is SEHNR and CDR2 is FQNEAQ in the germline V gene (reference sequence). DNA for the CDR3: TGTGCCAGCAGCCCATGGGTGGACATCCAAGAGACCCAGTACTTC. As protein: CASSPWVDIQETQYF.

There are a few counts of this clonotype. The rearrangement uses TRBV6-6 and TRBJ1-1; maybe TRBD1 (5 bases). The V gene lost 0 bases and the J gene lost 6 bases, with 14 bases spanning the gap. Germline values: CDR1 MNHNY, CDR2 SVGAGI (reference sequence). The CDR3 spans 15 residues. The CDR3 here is CASSYSRAAGAEAFF. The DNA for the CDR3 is TGTGCCAGCAGTTACTCTAGGGCAGCGGGGGCTGAAGCTTTCTTT.

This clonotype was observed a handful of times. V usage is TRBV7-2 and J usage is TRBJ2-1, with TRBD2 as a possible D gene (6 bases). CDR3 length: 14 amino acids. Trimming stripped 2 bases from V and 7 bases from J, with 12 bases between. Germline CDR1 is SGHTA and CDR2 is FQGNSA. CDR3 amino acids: CASSLILGRNEQFF. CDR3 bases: TGTGCCAGCAGCTTAATACTGGGGAGGAATGAGCAGTTCTTC.

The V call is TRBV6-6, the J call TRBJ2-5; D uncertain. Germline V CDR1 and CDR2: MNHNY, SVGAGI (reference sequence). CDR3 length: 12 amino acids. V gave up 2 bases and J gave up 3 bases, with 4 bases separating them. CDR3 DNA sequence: TGTGCCAGCAGTTACGGGAAAGAGACCCAGTACTTC. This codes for CASSYGKETQYF.

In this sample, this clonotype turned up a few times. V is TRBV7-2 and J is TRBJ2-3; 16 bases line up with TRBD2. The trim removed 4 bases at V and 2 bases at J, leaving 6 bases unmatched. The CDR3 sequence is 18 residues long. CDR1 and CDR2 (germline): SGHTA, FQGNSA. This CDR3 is CASSSGTSGRAHTDTQYF. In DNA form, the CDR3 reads TGTGCCAGCAGCTCGGGGACTAGCGGGAGGGCACACACAGATACGCAGTATTTT.

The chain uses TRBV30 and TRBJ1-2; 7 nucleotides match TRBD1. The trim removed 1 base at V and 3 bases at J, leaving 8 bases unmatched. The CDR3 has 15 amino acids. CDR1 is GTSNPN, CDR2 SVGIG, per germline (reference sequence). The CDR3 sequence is CAWSGRQGPYYGYTF. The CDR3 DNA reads TGTGCCTGGAGTGGAAGACAGGGCCCCTACTATGGCTACACCTTC.

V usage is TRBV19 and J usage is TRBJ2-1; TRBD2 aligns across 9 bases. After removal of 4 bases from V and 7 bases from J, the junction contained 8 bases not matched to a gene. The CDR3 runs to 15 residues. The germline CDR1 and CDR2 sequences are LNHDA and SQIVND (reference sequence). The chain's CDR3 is CASSKQRGAQNEQFF. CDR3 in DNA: TGTGCCAGTAGTAAGCAGCGGGGGGCCCAGAATGAGCAGTTCTTC.

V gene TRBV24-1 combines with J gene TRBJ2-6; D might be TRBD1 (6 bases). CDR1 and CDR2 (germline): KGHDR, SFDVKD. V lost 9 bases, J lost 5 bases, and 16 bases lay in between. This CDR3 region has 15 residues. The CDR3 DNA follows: TGTGCCACCCCAACCGACAGGATTTGGGCCAACGTCCTGACTTTC. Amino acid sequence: CATPTDRIWANVLTF.

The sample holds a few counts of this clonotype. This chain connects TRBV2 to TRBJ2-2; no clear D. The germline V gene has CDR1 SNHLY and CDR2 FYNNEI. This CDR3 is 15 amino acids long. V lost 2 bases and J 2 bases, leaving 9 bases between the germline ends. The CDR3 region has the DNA TGTGCCAGCAGTGAAAACGGCAAAAACACCGGGGAGCTGTTTTTT. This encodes CASSENGKNTGELFF.